One T cell receptor (beta chain) is described in this entry. The data were taken from a study of response to subunit inactivated influenza vaccine. TCRdb independently ran MiXCR on the RT-PCR reads; one entry per CDR3 protein. The data hold more than 500,000 distinct CDR3 sequences, with roughly 10% observed a single time. V was clipped by 7 bases and J by 2 bases; unmatched bases: 6. This CDR3 has 14 residues. CDR1 and CDR2 (germline): MNHEY, SVGEGT. The sample was also reused in another study, on T cells expressing NK-cell markers. From that second work: Synthesis of TCR beta cDNA relied on 5'RACE template switching carrying UMIs.

The sequence came from a man in his fifties who received an inactivated influenza vaccine. The specimen comprised PBMCs from blood, sampled on the day of vaccination. V gene TRBV6-2 or TRBV6-3 combines with J gene TRBJ2-3; 7 bases align to TRBD2. CDR3 region: CASTRDYLTDTQYF. CDR3 nucleotides: TGTGCCAGCACCCGGGACTACCTCACAGATACGCAGTATTTT.